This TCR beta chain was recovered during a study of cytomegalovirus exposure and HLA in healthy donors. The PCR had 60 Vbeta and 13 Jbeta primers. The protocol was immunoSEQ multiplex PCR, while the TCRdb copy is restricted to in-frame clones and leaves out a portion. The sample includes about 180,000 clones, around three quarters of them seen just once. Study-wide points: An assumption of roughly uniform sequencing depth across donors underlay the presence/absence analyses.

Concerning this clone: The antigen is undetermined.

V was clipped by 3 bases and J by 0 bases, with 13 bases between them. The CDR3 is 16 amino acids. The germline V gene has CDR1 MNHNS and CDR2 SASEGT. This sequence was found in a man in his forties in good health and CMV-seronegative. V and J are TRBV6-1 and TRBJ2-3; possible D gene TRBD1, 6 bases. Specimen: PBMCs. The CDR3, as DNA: TGTGCCAGCAGTGACCCAGGGGAGTGGAGCACAGATACGCAGTATTTT. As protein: CASSDPGEWSTDTQYF.